This entry concerns a single TCR beta chain. Its antigen is unknown. Repertoires were generated with immunoSEQ multiplex PCR, while TCRdb's copy carries only in-frame clones and drops some. The table shows some 21,000 clones, with roughly 87% occurring only once. This sample was taken from a study of T cells in localized non-small cell lung cancer. Study-level results: In the blood, greater T cell density corresponded to longer overall survival. Detection in adjacent lung was observed for a median 57 of the top 100 tumor clones. In uninvolved adjacent lung, T cell clonality reached its highest value, exceeding tumor.

The V gene end was trimmed by 8 bases and the J gene end by 8 bases; junction bases not matched to a gene: 8. There are 13 residues in the CDR3. CDR1 is SNHLY, CDR2 FYNNEI, per germline. The chain has TRBV2 and TRBJ1-2; the match to TRBD1 covers 10 bases. The material sequenced was peripheral blood mononuclear cells, taken before any cancer treatment. The TCR was taken from a male donor at least 60 years old with stage II lung adenocarcinoma. This CDR3 is CASSTGGFRGYTF. CDR3 coding DNA: TGTGCCAGCTCGACAGGGGGCTTTAGGGGCTACACCTTC.